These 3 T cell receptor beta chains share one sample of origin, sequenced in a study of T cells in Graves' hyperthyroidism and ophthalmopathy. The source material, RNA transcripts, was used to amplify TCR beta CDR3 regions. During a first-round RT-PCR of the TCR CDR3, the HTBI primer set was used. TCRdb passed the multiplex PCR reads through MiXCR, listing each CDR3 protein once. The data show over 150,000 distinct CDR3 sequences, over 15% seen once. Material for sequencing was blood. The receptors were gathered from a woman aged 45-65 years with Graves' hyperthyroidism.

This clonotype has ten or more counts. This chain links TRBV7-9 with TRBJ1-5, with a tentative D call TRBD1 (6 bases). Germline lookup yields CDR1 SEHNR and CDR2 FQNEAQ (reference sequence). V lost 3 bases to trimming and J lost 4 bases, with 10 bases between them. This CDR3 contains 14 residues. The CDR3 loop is CASSLAGANQPQHF. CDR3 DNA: TGTGCCAGCAGCTTGGCAGGGGCGAATCAGCCCCAGCATTTT.

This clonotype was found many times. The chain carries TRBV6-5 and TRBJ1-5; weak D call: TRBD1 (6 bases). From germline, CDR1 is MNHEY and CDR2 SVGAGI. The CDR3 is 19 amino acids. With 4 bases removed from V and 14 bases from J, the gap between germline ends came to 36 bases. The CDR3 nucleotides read TGTGCCAGCAGTTCCCACGGGTCCTCTAGGGGGTCCCAAACAACACGCGAGCATTTT. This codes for CASSSHGSSRGSQTTREHF.

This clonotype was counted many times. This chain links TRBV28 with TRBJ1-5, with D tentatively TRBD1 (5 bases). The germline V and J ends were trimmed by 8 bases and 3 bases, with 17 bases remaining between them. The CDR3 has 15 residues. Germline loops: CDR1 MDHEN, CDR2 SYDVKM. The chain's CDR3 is CASGRDSSVNQPQHF. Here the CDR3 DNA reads TGTGCCAGCGGCAGGGACTCGTCGGTCAATCAGCCCCAGCATTTT.